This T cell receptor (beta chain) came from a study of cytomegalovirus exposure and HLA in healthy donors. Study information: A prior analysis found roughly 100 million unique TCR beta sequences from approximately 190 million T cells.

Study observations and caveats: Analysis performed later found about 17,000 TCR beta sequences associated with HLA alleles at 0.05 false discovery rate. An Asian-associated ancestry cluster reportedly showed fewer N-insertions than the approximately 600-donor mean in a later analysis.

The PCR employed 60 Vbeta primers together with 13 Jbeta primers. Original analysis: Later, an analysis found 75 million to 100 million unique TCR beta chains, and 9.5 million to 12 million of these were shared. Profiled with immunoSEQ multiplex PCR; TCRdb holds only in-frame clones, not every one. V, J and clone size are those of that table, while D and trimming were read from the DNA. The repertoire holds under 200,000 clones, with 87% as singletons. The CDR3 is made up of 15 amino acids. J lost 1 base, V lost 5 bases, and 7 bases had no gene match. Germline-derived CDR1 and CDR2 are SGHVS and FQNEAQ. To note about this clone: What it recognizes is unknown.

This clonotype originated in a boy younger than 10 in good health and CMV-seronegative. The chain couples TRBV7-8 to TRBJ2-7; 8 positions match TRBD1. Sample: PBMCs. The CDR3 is CASSEWGQASYEQYF. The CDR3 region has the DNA TGTGCCAGCAGCGAGTGGGGACAGGCGTCCTACGAGCAGTACTTC.